What follows describes a single TCR beta chain. As processed by the authors: Reference gene primer amplification yielded estimated nucleated cell counts. Measured with immunoSEQ multiplex PCR; TCRdb has only the in-frame clones, and not every one. V, J and clone size reflect that table, while D and trimming were determined from the DNA. Counted here are some 200,000 clones, 90% occurring once; the ten biggest clones make up approximately 0.5%. V was clipped by 2 bases and J by 3 bases; unmatched bases: 4. This CDR3 is built from 15 residues. Germline V gives CDR1 ENHRY, CDR2 SYGVKD. The sample belongs to a study of blood T cell repertoires in COVID-19. Study overall: Some COVID-19 samples were acute and others convalescent; all came from the United States, Italy and Spain. T cells, B-cell-depleted T cells, or PBMCs supplied cDNA or gDNA.

The source of this sequence is a man aged 50 or older with acute or convalescent COVID-19. Sequencing used peripheral blood. The chain is built from TRBV10-3 and TRBJ2-1; 7 bases align to TRBD2. CDR3 loop: CAISERTRNYNEQFF. In DNA, the CDR3 is TGTGCCATCAGTGAGCGGACTAGGAACTACAATGAGCAGTTCTTC.